The clone carrying this T cell receptor beta chain has a count of ten or more. Authors of the study amplified TCR beta CDR3 regions from RNA transcripts. In the first-round RT-PCR of the TCR CDR3, the HTBI primer set was used. TCRdb ran MiXCR on the multiplex PCR reads and lists one entry per CDR3 protein. Among 450,000 to 600,000 distinct CDR3 sequences listed, about 15% were seen once. The sample comes from a study of T cells in Graves' hyperthyroidism and ophthalmopathy. Germline values: CDR1 LNHDA, CDR2 SQIVND (reference sequence). The CDR3 extends over 13 amino acids. V was trimmed by 4 bases and J by 9 bases, leaving 10 bases between them.

The sequenced material came from blood. The receptor comes from a woman aged 35 to 49 with Graves' hyperthyroidism. The gene calls are TRBV19 and TRBJ1-6, with a possible D match to TRBD1 (5 bases). In DNA, the CDR3 is TGTGCCAGTAGTAACCCAGGGAGTTCACCCCTCCACTTT. Residues: CASSNPGSSPLHF.